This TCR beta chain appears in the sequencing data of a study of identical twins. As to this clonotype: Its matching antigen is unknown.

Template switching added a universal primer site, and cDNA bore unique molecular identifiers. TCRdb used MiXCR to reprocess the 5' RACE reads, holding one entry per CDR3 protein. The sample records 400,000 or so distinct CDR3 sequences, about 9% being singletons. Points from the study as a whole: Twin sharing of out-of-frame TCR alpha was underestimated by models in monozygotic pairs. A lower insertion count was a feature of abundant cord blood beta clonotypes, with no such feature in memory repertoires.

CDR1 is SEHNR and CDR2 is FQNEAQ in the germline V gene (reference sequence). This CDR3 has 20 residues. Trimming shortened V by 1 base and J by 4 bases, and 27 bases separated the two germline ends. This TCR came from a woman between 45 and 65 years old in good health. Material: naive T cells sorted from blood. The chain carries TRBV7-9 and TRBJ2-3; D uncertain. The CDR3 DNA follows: TGTGCCAGCAGCTTAGACCTATTACGGTGGTCTCCAGAGGCCGCAGATACGCAGTATTTT. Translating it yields CASSLDLLRWSPEAADTQYF.